A selection of T cell receptor beta chains follows, all from one sample in a study of blood T cell repertoires in COVID-19. Profiled with immunoSEQ multiplex PCR; TCRdb holds only in-frame clones, not every one. In the table there are roughly 320,000 clones, over 90% of which are singletons. The source material was PBMCs or T cells enriched from blood (not recorded which). Receptors originate from a woman aged 25 to 39 who had been exposed to COVID-19. Each CDR3 is given with its conserved first and last residue. The D gene is left open where the match is weak. Rows may omit the clone size; those that give it use once, few, many or a size class.

d_gene: TRBD1; j_gene: TRBJ1-1; abundance: .; v_gene: TRBV10-2; CDR3nt: TGCGCCAGCAGCGAAGACAGGGAGAGAGCTTTCTTT; CDR3aa: CASSEDRERAFF
d_gene: TRBD2; j_gene: TRBJ2-7; abundance: .; v_gene: TRBV20-1; CDR3nt: TGCAGTGCTCGCGGGGGGAACGAGCAGTACTTC; CDR3aa: CSARGGNEQYF
d_gene: TRBD1; j_gene: TRBJ1-1; abundance: .; v_gene: TRBV10-3; CDR3nt: TGTGCCTCCCAATGGGGGGACAGACTGGACACTGAAGCTTTCTTT; CDR3aa: CASQWGDRLDTEAFF
d_gene: TRBD2; j_gene: TRBJ2-3; abundance: once; v_gene: TRBV4-3; CDR3nt: TGCGCCAGCAGCCCGGGACTAGCGGGTGGAGGCGGTGCGCAGTATTTT; CDR3aa: CASSPGLAGGGGAQYF
d_gene: .; j_gene: TRBJ1-2; abundance: .; v_gene: TRBV6-1; CDR3nt: TGTGCCAGCAGTGACTTCCTCAACTCAGGGCCTTTGGATGGCTACACCTTC; CDR3aa: CASSDFLNSGPLDGYTF
d_gene: TRBD1; j_gene: TRBJ2-7; abundance: .; v_gene: TRBV6-5; CDR3nt: TGTGCCAGCAGTTACCCCCCCGGGACAGGGAATCACGAGCAGTACTTC; CDR3aa: CASSYPPGTGNHEQYF
d_gene: TRBD2; j_gene: TRBJ2-7; abundance: .; v_gene: TRBV3-1/TRBV3-2; CDR3nt: TGTGCCAGCAGCCCAGCGGGGGACTACGAGCAGTACTTC; CDR3aa: CASSPAGDYEQYF
d_gene: TRBD1; j_gene: TRBJ1-6; abundance: once; v_gene: TRBV18; CDR3nt: TGTGCCAGCTCACCGGCATTGGCCGGGACAGCCTATTCACCCCTCCACTTT; CDR3aa: CASSPALAGTAYSPLHF
d_gene: .; j_gene: TRBJ1-5; abundance: .; v_gene: TRBV15; CDR3nt: TGTGCCACCAGCAGATCCCTGAGCTGGCAGCCCCAGCATTTT; CDR3aa: CATSRSLSWQPQHF
d_gene: TRBD1; j_gene: TRBJ1-1; abundance: .; v_gene: TRBV10-3; CDR3nt: TGTGCCAGCCGTGAGGACAGGGGAAGTACTGAAGCTTTCTTT; CDR3aa: CASREDRGSTEAFF
d_gene: .; j_gene: TRBJ1-4; abundance: .; v_gene: TRBV4-1; CDR3nt: TGCGCCAGCAGCCGAGGTGTTGCATCAACCGAAAAACTGTTTTTT; CDR3aa: CASSRGVASTEKLFF
d_gene: .; j_gene: TRBJ1-6; abundance: .; v_gene: TRBV2; CDR3nt: TGTGCCAGCGGGCGGGGAGTCTATAATTCACCCCTCCACTTT; CDR3aa: CASGRGVYNSPLHF
d_gene: TRBD2; j_gene: TRBJ2-2; abundance: .; v_gene: TRBV10-3; CDR3nt: TGTGCCTCCAGTAGCGGGGGCCGGAACACCGGGGAGCTGTTTTTT; CDR3aa: CASSSGGRNTGELFF
d_gene: TRBD2; j_gene: TRBJ2-3; abundance: .; v_gene: TRBV7-2; CDR3nt: TGTGCCAGCAGCTTAGGACTAGCGGGGGGGCTTTCCCTCACAGATACGCAGTATTTT; CDR3aa: CASSLGLAGGLSLTDTQYF
d_gene: .; j_gene: TRBJ2-3; abundance: .; v_gene: TRBV27; CDR3nt: TGTGCCAGCAGTTTTGTAACGGGGGATACGCAGTATTTT; CDR3aa: CASSFVTGDTQYF
d_gene: .; j_gene: TRBJ1-2; abundance: .; v_gene: TRBV29-1; CDR3nt: TGCAGCGTCGGGTCAAACTATGGCTACACCTTC; CDR3aa: CSVGSNYGYTF
d_gene: TRBD1; j_gene: TRBJ1-5; abundance: .; v_gene: TRBV10-3; CDR3nt: TGTGCCATCAGGGGGGGGGACAGGGGATCCCCCCAGCATTTT; CDR3aa: CAIRGGDRGSPQHF
d_gene: TRBD2; j_gene: TRBJ2-2; abundance: .; v_gene: TRBV27; CDR3nt: TGTGCCAGCAGTTTACTCGGGGGGGCTCTTACCGGGGAGCTGTTTTTT; CDR3aa: CASSLLGGALTGELFF
d_gene: .; j_gene: TRBJ1-6; abundance: .; v_gene: TRBV6-5; CDR3nt: TGTGCCTCCGACCTCGGGGGGAATCATAATTCACCCCTCCACTTT; CDR3aa: CASDLGGNHNSPLHF
d_gene: .; j_gene: TRBJ1-2; abundance: .; v_gene: TRBV29-1; CDR3nt: TGCAGCGTTGGAGGGGGAATCAACTATGGCTACACCTTC; CDR3aa: CSVGGGINYGYTF
d_gene: TRBD2; j_gene: TRBJ2-7; abundance: .; v_gene: TRBV5-8; CDR3nt: TGTGCCAGCAGGCCCCTTCTTGGCGGGGGGTACGAGCAGTACTTC; CDR3aa: CASRPLLGGGYEQYF
d_gene: TRBD2; j_gene: TRBJ2-3; abundance: .; v_gene: TRBV10-2; CDR3nt: TGCGCCAGCTGCCAGCGGGGGCGGGGGGATACGCAGTATTTT; CDR3aa: CASCQRGRGDTQYF
d_gene: .; j_gene: TRBJ2-3; abundance: .; v_gene: TRBV7-2; CDR3nt: TGTGCCAGCAGCCGTTCGGGACTCAGGACAGATACGCAGTATTTT; CDR3aa: CASSRSGLRTDTQYF
d_gene: .; j_gene: TRBJ2-7; abundance: .; v_gene: TRBV11-2; CDR3nt: TGTGCCAGCAGCATATACACAAGCTACGAGCAGTACTTC; CDR3aa: CASSIYTSYEQYF
d_gene: .; j_gene: TRBJ1-6; abundance: .; v_gene: TRBV3-1/TRBV3-2; CDR3nt: TGTGCCAGCAGCCAAGAGAGGAGATCACCCCTCCACTTT; CDR3aa: CASSQERRSPLHF
d_gene: .; j_gene: TRBJ2-3; abundance: .; v_gene: TRBV6-1; CDR3nt: TGTGCCAGCAGTGATGCTATGACAGATACGCAGTATTTT; CDR3aa: CASSDAMTDTQYF
d_gene: TRBD1; j_gene: TRBJ1-1; abundance: once; v_gene: TRBV7-9; CDR3nt: TGTGCCAGCAGCCTGGACAGGGCGGAGAACACTGAAGCTTTCTTT; CDR3aa: CASSLDRAENTEAFF
d_gene: TRBD2; j_gene: TRBJ2-1; abundance: .; v_gene: TRBV4-3; CDR3nt: TGCGCCAGCAGCCAAGCCCCAGCGGGGGGCCTCTACAATGAGCAGTTCTTC; CDR3aa: CASSQAPAGGLYNEQFF
d_gene: TRBD1; j_gene: TRBJ1-5; abundance: once; v_gene: TRBV10-3; CDR3nt: TGTGCCAGCGGGACAGGGGTCAATCAGCCCCAGCATTTT; CDR3aa: CASGTGVNQPQHF
d_gene: .; j_gene: TRBJ1-1; abundance: .; v_gene: TRBV21-1; CDR3nt: TGTGCCAGCAGCAAAAATTACAGGGAAGGGGGCACTGAAGCTTTCTTT; CDR3aa: CASSKNYREGGTEAFF
d_gene: TRBD1; j_gene: TRBJ1-3; abundance: .; v_gene: TRBV6-1; CDR3nt: TGTGCCAGCAGTGAAGCTGGACAGGGCGTCCTTGGAAACACCATATATTTT; CDR3aa: CASSEAGQGVLGNTIYF